The next 10 T cell receptor beta chains were all read from a single sample in a study of tumor and adjacent non-tumor tissue in lung cancer. A modified ARM-PCR protocol with three rounds of nested PCR amplified TCRbeta. Each CDR3 protein gets one entry after TCRdb re-called the multiplex PCR reads with MiXCR. The data hold 65,000 to 95,000 distinct CDR3 sequences, with around 85% observed a single time. RNA was extracted from bulk tissue without any cell sorting. The sample comprised lung tumor tissue. All receptors come from a woman aged 50 to 65 with non-small cell lung cancer.

In its sample, this clonotype was seen once. The chain combines TRBV11-2 with TRBJ2-3; D remains unclear. V dropped 9 bases and J dropped 2 bases, with 15 bases sitting between them. There are 14 residues in the CDR3. CDR1 is SGHAT and CDR2 is FQNNGV in the germline V gene. The CDR3 DNA reads as TGTGCCAGTAGCCCGTCACAGTCCACAGATACGCAGTATTTT. Translating gives CASSPSQSTDTQYF.

Notes on this clonotype: The DNA is left out, because the CDR3 cannot be placed on it with certainty; the CDR3 is given as TCRdb lists it. The genes are TRBV29-1 and TRBJ2-1. The germline gives CDR1 SQVTM, CDR2 ANQGSEA. The CDR3 totals 12 residues, both ends included. CDR3 amino acids: CSVGGGINEQLF.

In the case of this clonotype: Sequence at one end of the junction differs from germline and may be a read error. This chain links TRBV20-1 with TRBJ2-2, with D tentatively TRBD2 (6 bases). The CDR3 contains 13 residues. CDR1 and CDR2 from the germline V gene are DFQATT and SNEGSKA (reference sequence). The CDR3 DNA follows: TGCAGTGCCGCCATGGGGCAAGGCGGGGAACTGTTTTTT. As protein: CSAAMGQGGELFF.

This clonotype was seen a handful of times. This may be a read error: a much more frequent sequence differs by one nucleotide. It is likely a read error, because the conserved phenylalanine at the end of the CDR3 is missing. CDR3 sequence (DNA): TGTGCCACCAGTGAAGCCCGCGGAAGGGATTTAGATACGCAGTATTCT. Translated, it gives CATSEARGRDLDTQYS. The V call is TRBV24-1, the J call TRBJ2-3; D uncertain. Germline V lookup: CDR1 KGHDR, CDR2 SFDVKD. Trimming removed 4 bases from V and 5 bases from J, with 18 bases in between. The CDR3 is 16 amino acids.

A note on this clonotype: At one end the junction does not follow the germline gene, possibly because of a read error. The genes are TRBV20-1 and TRBJ2-5, with TRBD1 as a possible D gene (6 bases). The CDR3 has 13 residues. Germline CDR1 DFQATT, CDR2 SNEGSKA (reference sequence). As DNA, the CDR3 is TGCAGTGCATCAACAGGGAATCAAGAGACCCAGAACTTC. Its protein is CSASTGNQETQNF.

Remarks on this clonotype: The germline gene is not matched at one end of the junction; a read error may be the cause. This chain links TRBV28 with TRBJ2-6; no reliable D call. The CDR3 runs to 15 residues. Germline V gene data show CDR1 as MDHEN and CDR2 as SYDVKM. The CDR3 region is CASRTTWAGANVLTF. As DNA, the CDR3 is TGTGCCAGCAGGACAACATGGGCTGGAGCCAACGTCCTGACTTTC.

Concerning this clonotype: Its ends do not fully match the called genes, so a read error is possible. The chain is built from TRBV28 and TRBJ2-7; D remains ambiguous. The CDR3 sequence is 15 residues long. Germline CDR1 is MDHEN and CDR2 is SYDVKM. CDR3 loop: CVSSPPGIGYYEQYF. The CDR3 nucleotides read TGTGTCAGCAGTCCCCCAGGTATAGGGTACTACGAGCAGTACTTC.

This clonotype was detected ten times or more. In DNA form, the CDR3 reads TGTGCCATCAGTCCAGGGGCTTCCTCTGGAAACACCATATATTTT. The encoded protein is CAISPGASSGNTIYF. The V call is TRBV10-3, the J call TRBJ1-3, with a weak D call TRBD1 (6 bases). This CDR3 region has 15 residues. The germline V gene encodes CDR1 ENHRY and CDR2 SYGVKD. V lost 5 bases and J 0 bases, leaving 11 bases between the germline ends.

This clonotype was detected many times. The chain joins TRBV6-1 to TRBJ1-4; 9 bases agree with TRBD1. CDR1 is MNHNS, CDR2 SASEGT, per germline. This CDR3 is 14 amino acids long. V shed 6 bases and J 6 bases; nucleotides not matched to a gene: 5. The DNA of the CDR3 is TGTGCCAGCAGCCGGGACAGGGATGATGAAAAACTGTTTTTT. It is translated as CASSRDRDDEKLFF.

To note about this clonotype: One junction end disagrees with the germline gene, perhaps due to a read error. The chain joins TRBV29-1 to TRBJ2-3; tentative D call: TRBD2 (6 bases). The CDR3 sequence is 15 residues long. Germline V gene data show CDR1 as SQVTM and CDR2 as ANQGSEA. CDR3 in amino acids: CRATRTISSTDTHHF. CDR3 bases: TGCCGCGCCACAAGGACTATATCTAGCACAGATACGCATCATTTT.